Below, 25 T cell receptor beta chains from the same sample are listed, as sequenced in a study of blood T cells in healthy people across ages. A J-beta primer mix and a sample-barcoded 5' primer were used in a second PCR of roughly 6 to 11 cycles. TCRdb analysed the 5' RACE reads with MiXCR anew, one entry per CDR3 protein. The sample records around 900,000 distinct CDR3 sequences, about 30% being singletons. Sequencing was performed on blood. Receptors originate from a woman over 75 in good health.

This clonotype was seen only a few times. The V gene is TRBV10-3, the J gene TRBJ2-3; 15 bases agree with TRBD2. V lost 3 bases, J lost 5 bases, and 6 bases stayed unmatched. The germline gives CDR1 ENHRY, CDR2 SYGVKD. CDR3 length: 17 amino acids. CDR3: CAISELGLAGGRDTQYF. The CDR3 coding sequence is TGTGCCATCAGTGAACTGGGACTAGCGGGGGGCAGAGATACGCAGTATTTT.

This clonotype was seen ten or more times. The rearrangement joins TRBV29-1 to TRBJ2-1; D possibly corresponds to TRBD2 (6 bases). V was clipped by 8 bases and J by 3 bases, with 17 bases between them. From germline, CDR1 is SQVTM and CDR2 ANQGSEA. CDR3 length: 14 residues. The CDR3 here is CSLTGGGVYNEQFF. The CDR3 DNA sequence: TGCAGCCTGACGGGCGGCGGGGTCTACAATGAGCAGTTCTTC.

Note on this clonotype: A much larger clone sits a single nucleotide away, making a read error possible. Since no conserved phenylalanine or tryptophan closes the CDR3, a read error is the likely cause. The chain combines TRBV18 with TRBJ2-3, with D perhaps matching TRBD2 (6 bases). The CDR3 is 15 amino acids. The germline CDR1 and CDR2 sequences are KGHSH and LQKENI. The V and J ends lost 2 bases and 1 base respectively, with 10 bases between them. The CDR3 coding sequence is TGTGCCAGCTCACCAGAGATAGCGGGCACAGATACGCAGTATTGT. It is translated as CASSPEIAGTDTQYC.

This chain joins TRBV20-1 and TRBJ2-2; 12 nucleotides line up with TRBD2. The V and J ends lost 2 bases and 3 bases, in that order; junction bases with no gene match: 7. The CDR3 has 17 amino acids. Germline values: CDR1 DFQATT, CDR2 SNEGSKA (reference sequence). Here the CDR3 reads CSARSEWTSGDTGELFF. For the CDR3, the DNA is TGCAGTGCTAGAAGTGAATGGACTAGCGGGGACACCGGGGAGCTGTTTTTT.

Comment on this clonotype: This may be a read error: a much more frequent sequence differs by one nucleotide. The CDR3 DNA sequence: TGTGCCAGCAGCCGCAATCGACTAGCGGGGGGGCGAGAGACCCAGTACTTC. This sequence encodes CASSRNRLAGGRETQYF. The J gene is TRBJ2-5, the V gene TRBV6-1; 14 bases are a match to TRBD2. The CDR3 spans 17 residues. The V and J ends lost 6 bases and 4 bases, in that order; junction bases with no gene match: 10. Germline-derived CDR1 and CDR2 are MNHNS and SASEGT.

In this sample, this clonotype turned up many times. V and J are TRBV5-4 and TRBJ2-1; D possibly corresponds to TRBD2 (5 bases). Trimming cost V 4 bases and J 3 bases, with 17 bases left between them. CDR1 and CDR2 (germline): SGHNT, YYREEE (reference sequence). This CDR3 spans 16 amino acids. The CDR3 coding sequence is TGTGCCAGCAGCCAGGATCCAACTAGGGACTACAATGAGCAGTTCTTC. It codes for CASSQDPTRDYNEQFF.

This clonotype was counted many times. This chain links TRBV7-9 with TRBJ1-1, with D possibly being TRBD1 (6 bases). The CDR3 sequence is 14 residues long. V gave up 5 bases and J gave up 1 base, with 11 bases separating them. Germline CDR1 and CDR2: SEHNR and FQNEAQ (reference sequence). As DNA, the CDR3 is TGTGCCAGCAGCCTGAAGGGACAGAACACTGAAGCTTTCTTT. This codes for CASSLKGQNTEAFF.

This clonotype was seen a few times. The V call is TRBV6-5, the J call TRBJ2-2; the D gene is possibly TRBD1 (6 bases). This CDR3 region has 15 residues. Germline CDR1 MNHEY, CDR2 SVGAGI. Trimming stripped 4 bases from V and 3 bases from J, with 12 bases between. The chain's CDR3 is CASSSKDRDTGELFF. CDR3 coding DNA: TGTGCCAGCAGTTCCAAGGACAGAGACACCGGGGAGCTGTTTTTT.

This clonotype has a single count. This chain uses TRBV5-1 with TRBJ2-4; D is unclear. The CDR3 length is 12 residues. V lost 6 bases, J lost 8 bases, and 12 bases lay in between. Germline lookup yields CDR1 SGHRS and CDR2 YFSETQ. The CDR3 here is CASMGASDIQYF. The CDR3 DNA follows: TGCGCCAGCATGGGCGCATCTGACATTCAGTACTTC.

This clonotype was found many times. The chain couples TRBV6-2 or TRBV6-3 to TRBJ2-5, with D possibly matching TRBD2 (6 bases). Germline assignment: CDR1 MNHEY and CDR2 SVGEGT. The CDR3 consists of 14 residues. The germline V and J ends were trimmed by 2 bases and 5 bases, with 12 bases remaining between them. The CDR3 is CASSYPTREETQYF. As DNA, the CDR3 is TGTGCCAGCAGTTACCCGACTAGGGAGGAGACCCAGTACTTC.

This chain joins TRBV3-1 and TRBJ1-4; D may be TRBD1 (6 bases). V shed 2 bases and J shed 5 bases, with 9 bases lying between them. This CDR3 comprises 14 residues. Germline CDR1 LGHDT, CDR2 YNNKEL (reference sequence). The CDR3 DNA follows: TGTGCCAGCAGCCAATGGACAGTAAATGAAAAACTGTTTTTT. Translating it yields CASSQWTVNEKLFF.

The chain uses TRBV10-3 and TRBJ1-1, with 8 bases lining up with TRBD1. With V trimmed by 2 bases and J by 7 bases, 9 bases remained unmatched. The CDR3 spans 15 residues. CDR1 and CDR2 (germline): ENHRY, SYGVKD. CDR3: CAISETGQGSGEAFF. The DNA for the CDR3 is TGTGCCATCAGTGAGACCGGACAGGGATCGGGTGAAGCTTTCTTT.

This chain joins TRBV4-3 and TRBJ1-2, with a possible D match to TRBD1 (6 bases). The CDR3 is 16 amino acids. V was clipped by 0 bases and J by 0 bases, with 11 bases between them. Germline V lookup: CDR1 LGHNA, CDR2 YSLEER. DNA for the CDR3: TGCGCCAGCAGCCAAGAGGTTGCAGGGGCTAACTATGGCTACACCTTC. As protein: CASSQEVAGANYGYTF.

This clonotype has at least ten counts. A much larger clonotype is one base distant, so this may be a read error. The chain links TRBV7-2 to TRBJ1-2; D is uncertain. Trimming stripped 0 bases from V and 4 bases from J, with 6 bases between. The CDR3 is made up of 13 amino acids. Germline V CDR1 and CDR2: SGHTA, FQGNSA. Here the CDR3 reads CASSLAVCYGYTF. The CDR3 DNA reads as TGTGCCAGCAGCTTAGCGGTGTGCTATGGCTACACCTTC.

This clonotype was seen only a few times. Just one base apart from a much larger clone, this may be a read error. The V gene is TRBV20-1, the J gene TRBJ1-6; D is ambiguous. Between the trimmed V and J ends, which lost 3 bases and 0 bases, there was a span of 9 bases. Germline V lookup: CDR1 DFQATT, CDR2 SNEGSKA (reference sequence). The CDR3 sequence is 15 residues long. The CDR3 bases are TGCAGTGCTAGCCTATGGAGCTCCTATAATTCACCCCTCCACTTT. It translates to CSASLWSSYNSPLHF.

V gene TRBV30 combines with J gene TRBJ2-5; D possibly uses TRBD1 or TRBD2 (5 bases each). There are 11 residues in the CDR3. The germline V gene encodes CDR1 GTSNPN and CDR2 SVGIG (reference sequence). Trimming removed 7 bases from V and 11 bases from J, with 17 bases in between. CDR3 in DNA: TGTGCCTCGGTCTGGGGGACGGAGCAGTACTTC. Protein product: CASVWGTEQYF.

A few counts support this clonotype. The chain is built from TRBV6-2 or TRBV6-3 and TRBJ2-5, with unresolved D. CDR1 and CDR2 from the germline V gene are MNHEY and SVGEGT. The CDR3 is made up of 12 amino acids. Trimming pared 0 bases from V and 7 bases from J, leaving 6 bases between. The CDR3 DNA reads as TGTGCCAGCAGTTACTCGCAGGCGACCCAGTACTTC. It codes for CASSYSQATQYF.

This clonotype was picked up a small number of times. CDR3 region: CASSLEVPGGEAFF. The CDR3 DNA reads as TGTGCCAGCAGCTTAGAAGTTCCGGGGGGAGAAGCTTTCTTT. V gene TRBV7-6 combines with J gene TRBJ1-1; TRBD1 is a possible D gene (5 bases). This CDR3 is built from 14 residues. Trimming took 1 base from V and 8 from J, leaving 14 bases between them. The V gene's germline CDR1 is SGHVS and CDR2 FNYEAQ.

The chain recombines TRBV19 with TRBJ2-5; D remains unclear. There are 16 residues in the CDR3. The germline gives CDR1 LNHDA, CDR2 SQIVND (reference sequence). Trimming pared 11 bases from V and 1 base from J, leaving 23 bases between. The CDR3 region has the DNA TGTGCCTCTTCCCCTCGAGGTAGGGCCTTCCAAGAGACCCAGTACTTC. Translating gives CASSPRGRAFQETQYF.

Ten or more counts support this clonotype. This rearrangement joins TRBV11-2 to TRBJ2-7; TRBD2 matches 7 bases. The CDR3 runs 11 residues. Losses at the gene ends were 5 bases for V and 6 bases for J; bases not matched to a gene: 1. Germline CDR1 reads SGHAT; CDR2 reads FQNNGV. CDR3 in amino acids: CASSRGVEQYF. CDR3 DNA sequence: TGTGCCAGCAGCCGGGGGGTCGAGCAGTACTTC.

V and J are TRBV11-2 and TRBJ2-2; D may correspond to TRBD1 or TRBD2 (5 bases each). The CDR3 consists of 15 residues. Trimming left V 3 bases short and J 6 bases short, with 14 bases between. Per germline, CDR1 SGHAT and CDR2 FQNNGV. This CDR3 reads CASSLGTRGSGELFF. The CDR3 nucleotides read TGTGCCAGCAGCTTGGGGACCCGCGGGTCCGGGGAGCTGTTTTTT.

Notes on this clonotype: At one end the junction does not follow the germline gene, possibly because of a read error. The gene calls are TRBV13 and TRBJ1-2, with 9 bases that match TRBD1. Germline V gene lookup returns CDR1 PRHDT and CDR2 FYEKMQ (reference sequence). The CDR3 runs 16 residues. The CDR3 DNA sequence: TGTGCCAGCGGCTTAGGGGACAGGGTGGGTTTTTATGGCTACACCTTC. Protein product: CASGLGDRVGFYGYTF. Together with reference TRBV13 and TRBJ1-2, the CDR3 gives the full variable domain: AAGVIQSPRHLIKEKRETATLKCYPIPRHDTVYWYQQGPGQDPQFLISFYEKMQSDKGSIPDRFSAQQFSDYHSELNMSSLELGDSALYFCASGLGDRVGFYGYTFGSGTRLTVV.

A single count supports this clonotype. This may stem from a read error, because a much larger clone lies one nucleotide away. This chain links TRBV2 with TRBJ2-7; 8 nucleotides align to TRBD2. The CDR3 consists of 14 residues. The V gene end was trimmed by 6 bases and the J gene end by 7 bases; junction bases not matched to a gene: 11. Per the germline V gene, CDR1 is SNHLY and CDR2 is FYNNEI. DNA of the CDR3: TGTGCCAGCAGCGGAACGGGAGGGGCGAATGAGCAGTACTTC. Amino acids: CASSGTGGANEQYF.

This clonotype occurred once. The chain employs TRBV12-3 or TRBV12-4 and TRBJ2-4; TRBD1 aligns across 9 bases. Trimming cost V 0 bases and J 4 bases; bases outside gene matches: 10. There are 18 residues in the CDR3. The CDR3 is CASSLAGRGQGVKNIQYF. DNA of the CDR3: TGTGCCAGCAGTTTAGCGGGTAGGGGACAGGGAGTTAAAAACATTCAGTACTTC.

Concerning this clonotype: A much larger clonotype is one base distant, so this may be a read error. The chain uses TRBV12-3 or TRBV12-4 and TRBJ2-3; the match to TRBD2 covers 9 bases. The CDR3 totals 17 residues. The CDR3 DNA reads TGTGCCAGCAGTTTAGAGATCGCGGGGGGGAGCACAGATGCGCAGTATTTT. Translated, it gives CASSLEIAGGSTDAQYF.